This TCR beta chain was sequenced for a study of T cell responses to AZD1222 COVID-19 vaccine. The wider study: Timing groups of about 4 and about 12 weeks for second doses were pooled. Study-level findings and limits: Distributed over spike, vaccine-associated CD4 TCRs predominated at 160-218 and 743-854. Nearly half of the spike-specific TCRs reportedly recognize variant regions that carry no mutations.

Germline V lookup: CDR1 LNHDA, CDR2 SQIVND (reference sequence). The CDR3 has 14 residues. After removal of 4 bases from V and 5 bases from J, the junction contained 7 bases not matched to a gene. Of note for this clone: Its antigen remains unknown.

TCRdb's table, derived via immunoSEQ multiplex PCR, lists solely in-frame clones and lacks some. The sample has tens of thousands of clones, 84% seen once. The sequence derives from an adult in good health. This chain joins TRBV19 and TRBJ2-7, with TRBD2 identical over 8 bases. The source material was peripheral blood, sampled on day 0 of AZD1222 vaccination. CDR3 protein: CASSNAGGLHEQYF. The CDR3 DNA follows: TGTGCCAGTAGTAACGCGGGGGGCCTCCACGAGCAGTACTTC.